Sequencing of this T cell receptor beta chain was carried out in a study of blood T cell repertoires in COVID-19. TCRdb's table, derived via immunoSEQ multiplex PCR, lists solely in-frame clones and lacks some. The profile shows 100,000 or so clones, roughly 85% of them singletons. CDR1 is SGHAT and CDR2 is FQNNGV in the germline V gene. The CDR3 spans 15 residues. Trimming took off 0 bases at V and 2 bases at J, with 9 bases between the two ends. The chain recombines TRBV11-2 with TRBJ2-3; D is perhaps TRBD2 (7 bases). The sequenced material came from peripheral blood. This receptor was taken from a woman older than 75 with acute or convalescent COVID-19. Here the CDR3 reads CASSLDGGATDTQYF. As DNA, the CDR3 is TGTGCCAGCAGCTTAGATGGGGGGGCCACAGATACGCAGTATTTT.